Sequencing of this TCR beta chain was carried out in a study of blood T cells in healthy people across ages. Study-level points and caveats: TCR beta diversity correlated strongly with naive T cell percentage. Expanded clonotype shifts may have been confounded, as the donors had an unknown CMV status.

There are 11 residues in the CDR3. Trimming shortened V by 7 bases and J by 6 bases, and 10 bases separated the two germline ends. Through a sample-barcoded 5' primer and a J-beta primer mix, a second PCR was run for about 6 to 11 cycles. Using its own MiXCR run on the 5' RACE reads, TCRdb lists one record per CDR3 protein. The sample lists some 1.7 million distinct CDR3 sequences; under 30% were seen once. Total RNA, at least 5.5 micrograms per sample, was extracted from PBMCs. This clonotype was seen only a few times. Its antigen is still unknown. The TCR comes from a woman in her thirties in good health. The source material was blood. The chain recombines TRBV12-3 or TRBV12-4 with TRBJ2-7, with a tentative D call TRBD2 (5 bases). The CDR3 bases are TGTGCCAGCACCGGCGGGCTCGAGCAGTACTTC. This translates into CASTGGLEQYF.